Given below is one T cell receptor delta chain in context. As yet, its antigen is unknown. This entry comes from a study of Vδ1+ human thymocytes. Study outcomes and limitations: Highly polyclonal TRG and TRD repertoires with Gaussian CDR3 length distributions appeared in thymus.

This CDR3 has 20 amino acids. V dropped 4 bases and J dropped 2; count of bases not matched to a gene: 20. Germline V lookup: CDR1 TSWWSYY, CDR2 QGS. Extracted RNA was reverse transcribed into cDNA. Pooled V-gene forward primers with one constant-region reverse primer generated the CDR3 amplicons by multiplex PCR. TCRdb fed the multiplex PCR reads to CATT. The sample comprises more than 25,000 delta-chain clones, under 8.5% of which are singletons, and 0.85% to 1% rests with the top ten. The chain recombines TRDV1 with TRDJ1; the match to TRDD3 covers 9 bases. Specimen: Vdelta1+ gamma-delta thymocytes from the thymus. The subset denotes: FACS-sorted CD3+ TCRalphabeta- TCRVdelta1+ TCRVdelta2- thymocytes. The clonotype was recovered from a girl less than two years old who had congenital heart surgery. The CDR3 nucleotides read TGTGCTCTTGGGGGGAGAGATCCTCCTGCTGGGGGATTCGGGACCGATAAACTCATCTTT. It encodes CALGGRDPPAGGFGTDKLIF.